This T cell receptor (beta chain) came from a study of spatial heterogeneity in lung cancer. Time point specified: sample taken at primary tumor resection. Frozen PBMC, nontumor lung or tumor provided whole RNA, which was sequenced unsorted. The CDR3 runs to 14 residues. Germline lookup yields CDR1 LGHNA and CDR2 YSLEER. Trimming removed 3 bases from V and 2 bases from J, with 5 bases in between. This clonotype is medium-sized. What it recognizes is unknown. TCRdb analysed the 5' RACE reads with MiXCR anew, one entry per CDR3 protein. The table lists about 3,900 distinct CDR3 sequences, approximately 4% of them singletons. Findings and caveats of the study: Counts of expanded intratumoral alpha and beta TCRs tracked tumor mutation counts.

The chain couples TRBV4-3 to TRBJ2-6; no reliable D call. This sample comprised lung tumor tissue, obtained at surgery. The source is a male donor with early-stage non-small cell lung cancer. The CDR3 region is CASSHQAGANVLTF. The CDR3 DNA reads TGCGCCAGCAGCCATCAGGCTGGGGCCAACGTCCTGACTTTC.